This TCR beta chain is drawn from a study of T cells in Graves' hyperthyroidism and ophthalmopathy. In this sample, this clonotype turned up a few times. Its antigen is unidentified. Amplification yielded TCR beta CDR3 regions, with RNA transcripts as the source. A first-round RT-PCR of the TCR CDR3 used the HTBI primer set. TCRdb itself ran the multiplex PCR reads through MiXCR, one entry per CDR3 protein. The data hold around 700,000 distinct CDR3 sequences, with under 20% observed a single time. Germline values: CDR1 MNHEY, CDR2 SVGAGI. V was pared by 2 bases and J by 4 bases, with 6 bases between. The CDR3 is 13 amino acids. Study results and caveats: In the analysis, a 13 V-J model separated ophthalmopathy from stable hyperthyroidism. The model predicted ophthalmopathy a median about 6.6 months before onset. Most thyroid-expanded clonotypes above 0.001 were also found in blood.

The sample of blood was obtained at first hyperthyroidism diagnosis (before any ophthalmopathy symptoms). The sequenced sample was blood. V and J are TRBV6-5 and TRBJ1-5; no clear D. This TCR was sampled from a woman aged 50 to 65 with Graves' hyperthyroidism that later progressed to Graves' ophthalmopathy. CDR3 DNA sequence: TGTGCCAGCAGTTACAGTATGAATCAGCCCCAGCATTTT. As protein: CASSYSMNQPQHF.